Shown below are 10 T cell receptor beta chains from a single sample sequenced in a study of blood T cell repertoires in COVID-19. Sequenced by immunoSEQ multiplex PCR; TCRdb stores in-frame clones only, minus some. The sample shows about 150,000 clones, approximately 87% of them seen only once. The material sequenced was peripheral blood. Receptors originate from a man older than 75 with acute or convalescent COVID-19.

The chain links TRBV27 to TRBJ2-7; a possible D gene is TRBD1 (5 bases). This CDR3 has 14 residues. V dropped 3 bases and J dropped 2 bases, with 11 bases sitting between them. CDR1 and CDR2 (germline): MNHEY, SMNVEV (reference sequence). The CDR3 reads CASSFSGPTYEQYF. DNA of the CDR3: TGTGCCAGCAGTTTCTCAGGGCCCACCTACGAGCAGTACTTC.

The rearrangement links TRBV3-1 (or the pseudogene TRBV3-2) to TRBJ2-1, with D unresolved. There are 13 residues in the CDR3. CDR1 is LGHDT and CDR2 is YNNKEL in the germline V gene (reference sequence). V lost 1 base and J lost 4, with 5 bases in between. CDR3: CASSQGAYNEQFF. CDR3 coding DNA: TGTGCCAGCAGCCAAGGCGCATACAATGAGCAGTTCTTC.

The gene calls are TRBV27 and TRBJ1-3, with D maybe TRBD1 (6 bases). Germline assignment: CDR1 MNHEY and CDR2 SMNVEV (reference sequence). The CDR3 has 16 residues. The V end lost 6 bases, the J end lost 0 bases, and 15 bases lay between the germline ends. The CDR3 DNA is TGTGCCAGCAGACAATCAGGGACACTCTCTGGAAACACCATATATTTT. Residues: CASRQSGTLSGNTIYF.

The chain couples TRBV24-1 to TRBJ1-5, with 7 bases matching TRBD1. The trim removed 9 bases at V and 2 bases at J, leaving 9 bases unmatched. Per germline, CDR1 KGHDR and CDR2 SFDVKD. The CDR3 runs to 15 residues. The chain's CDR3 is CATSFGGTGNQPQHF. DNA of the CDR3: TGTGCCACCTCATTTGGTGGGACAGGCAATCAGCCCCAGCATTTT.

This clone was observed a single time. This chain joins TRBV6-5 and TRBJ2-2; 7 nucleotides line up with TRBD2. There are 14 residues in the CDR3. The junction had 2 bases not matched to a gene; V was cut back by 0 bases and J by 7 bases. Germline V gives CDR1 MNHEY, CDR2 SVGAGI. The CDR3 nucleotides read TGTGCCAGCAGTTACTCGGGGGGGAGCGGGGAGCTGTTTTTT. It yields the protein CASSYSGGSGELFF.

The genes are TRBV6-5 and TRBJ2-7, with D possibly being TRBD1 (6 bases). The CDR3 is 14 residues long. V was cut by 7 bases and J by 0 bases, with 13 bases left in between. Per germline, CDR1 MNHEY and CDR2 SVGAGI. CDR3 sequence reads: CASIRTVGSYEQYF. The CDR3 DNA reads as TGTGCCAGCATCCGGACAGTGGGCTCCTACGAGCAGTACTTC.

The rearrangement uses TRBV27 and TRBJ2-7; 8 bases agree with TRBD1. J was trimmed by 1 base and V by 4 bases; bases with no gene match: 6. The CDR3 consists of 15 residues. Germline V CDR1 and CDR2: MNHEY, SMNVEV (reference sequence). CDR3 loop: CASSSRDRYSYEQYF. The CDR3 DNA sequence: TGTGCCAGCAGTTCCCGGGACAGGTATTCCTACGAGCAGTACTTC.

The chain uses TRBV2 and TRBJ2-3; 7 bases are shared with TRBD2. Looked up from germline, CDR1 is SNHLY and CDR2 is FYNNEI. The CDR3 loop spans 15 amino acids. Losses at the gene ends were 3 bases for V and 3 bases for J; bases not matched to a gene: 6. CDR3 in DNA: TGTGCCAGCAGTGAGGGGAGGGGAAGGACAGATACGCAGTATTTT. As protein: CASSEGRGRTDTQYF.

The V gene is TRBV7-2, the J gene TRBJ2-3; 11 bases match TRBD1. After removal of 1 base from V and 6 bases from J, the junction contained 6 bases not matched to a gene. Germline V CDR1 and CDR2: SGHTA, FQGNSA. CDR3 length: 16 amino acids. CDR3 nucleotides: TGTGCCAGCAGCTTAGTCGGGACAGGGGGGTTGGATACGCAGTATTTT. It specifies CASSLVGTGGLDTQYF.

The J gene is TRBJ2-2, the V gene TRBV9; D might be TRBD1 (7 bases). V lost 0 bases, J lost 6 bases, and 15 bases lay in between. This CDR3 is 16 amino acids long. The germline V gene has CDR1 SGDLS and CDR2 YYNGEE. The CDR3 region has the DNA TGTGCCAGCAGCGTAGGAGGAGGGGGCGCGTCCGGGGAGCTGTTTTTT. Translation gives CASSVGGGGASGELFF.